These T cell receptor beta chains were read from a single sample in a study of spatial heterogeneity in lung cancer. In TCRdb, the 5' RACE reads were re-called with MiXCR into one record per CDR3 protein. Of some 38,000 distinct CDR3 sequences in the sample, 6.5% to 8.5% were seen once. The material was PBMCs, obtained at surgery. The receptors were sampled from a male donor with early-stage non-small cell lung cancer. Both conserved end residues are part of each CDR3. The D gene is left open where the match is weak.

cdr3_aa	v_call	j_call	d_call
CASSPDRGTEAFF	TRBV3-1	TRBJ1-1	TRBD1
CASSIDQLAGGNEQFF	TRBV19	TRBJ2-1	NA
CASSPGLAGTTDTQYF	TRBV6-2/TRBV6-3	TRBJ2-3	TRBD2
CASSPTGGVGGTDTQYF	TRBV18	TRBJ2-3	NA
CASSSPQGIDGYTF	TRBV12-3/TRBV12-4	TRBJ1-2	TRBD1
CASSFRGQYNSPLHF	TRBV7-3	TRBJ1-6	NA
CASSYSRGLNSPLHF	TRBV6-5	TRBJ1-6	NA
CASSGSAGGTGELFF	TRBV2	TRBJ2-2	TRBD1
CASSPVAGVGTKNIQYF	TRBV11-2	TRBJ2-4	TRBD2
CASSFGYEQFF	TRBV5-1	TRBJ2-1	NA
CAWSVGPSGGETQYF	TRBV30	TRBJ2-5	TRBD2
CATSDSSRGSSYNEQFF	TRBV24-1	TRBJ2-1	NA
CAISESQRINNEQFF	TRBV10-3	TRBJ2-1	NA
CASRTPGTDTQYF	TRBV27	TRBJ2-3	NA
CASSYSPPDGIYNEQFF	TRBV6-5	TRBJ2-1	NA
CASRTGGPTDTQYF	TRBV27	TRBJ2-3	NA
CASSPLGLAGYNEQFF	TRBV5-1	TRBJ2-1	TRBD2
CASSTPFSGAIYEQYF	TRBV2	TRBJ2-7	TRBD2
CATRKNTGELFF	TRBV18	TRBJ2-2	NA
CATISGANVLTF	TRBV19	TRBJ2-6	NA
CASGHRTTNEKLFF	TRBV6-5	TRBJ1-4	NA
CASSQAQGSGANVLTF	TRBV4-2	TRBJ2-6	NA
CASSFREQSGNTIYF	TRBV28	TRBJ1-3	NA
CASSPDRATDTQYF	TRBV7-3	TRBJ2-3	TRBD1
CASSDWDRGNSPLHF	TRBV2	TRBJ1-6	TRBD1
CASSLAGRGYEQFF	TRBV27	TRBJ2-1	TRBD1
CATSDLKDRSTEAFF	TRBV24-1	TRBJ1-1	TRBD1
CSAPRNRDTNTEAFF	TRBV20-1	TRBJ1-1	NA
CASSPGLLDYNEQFF	TRBV7-3	TRBJ2-1	NA
CASRSSGGDNEQFF	TRBV6-2/TRBV6-3	TRBJ2-1	TRBD2
CASSPHSGLSYNEQFF	TRBV11-2	TRBJ2-1	NA
CASNPFPQGKYQETQYF	TRBV3-1	TRBJ2-5	NA
CASSATGLAGVTGELFF	TRBV2	TRBJ2-2	TRBD2
CASRPRASEAFF	TRBV6-5	TRBJ1-1	NA
CSVDQTGAFF	TRBV29-1	TRBJ1-1	TRBD1
CASSSGTGLRSPLHF	TRBV6-5	TRBJ1-6	TRBD1
CASTETAGTQYF	TRBV6-5	TRBJ2-3	NA
CASSLAYGDNQPQHF	TRBV28	TRBJ1-5	NA
CASSPAGTSGINEQFF	TRBV9	TRBJ2-1	TRBD2
CASSGGITGLGYGYTF	TRBV4-3	TRBJ1-2	NA
CSVWTVDYGYTF	TRBV29-1	TRBJ1-2	NA
CASSLRTGGGQPQHF	TRBV7-9	TRBJ1-5	TRBD1
CASSSGSSSYQPQHF	TRBV7-8	TRBJ1-5	NA
CASSPDRKNTEAFF	TRBV18	TRBJ1-1	NA